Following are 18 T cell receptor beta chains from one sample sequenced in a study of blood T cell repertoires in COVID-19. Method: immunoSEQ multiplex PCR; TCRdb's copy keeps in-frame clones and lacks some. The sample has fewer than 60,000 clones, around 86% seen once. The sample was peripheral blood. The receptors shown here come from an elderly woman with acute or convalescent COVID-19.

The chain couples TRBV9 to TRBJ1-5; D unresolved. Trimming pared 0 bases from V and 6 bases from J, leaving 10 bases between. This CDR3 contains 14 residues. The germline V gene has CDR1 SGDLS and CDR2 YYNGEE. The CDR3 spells CASSVGRGGQPQHF. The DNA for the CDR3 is TGTGCCAGCAGCGTAGGGCGGGGAGGTCAGCCCCAGCATTTT.

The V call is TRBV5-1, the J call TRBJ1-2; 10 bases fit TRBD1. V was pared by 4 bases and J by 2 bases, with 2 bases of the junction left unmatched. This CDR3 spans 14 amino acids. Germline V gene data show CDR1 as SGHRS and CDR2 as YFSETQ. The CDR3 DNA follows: TGCGCCAGCAGCCCGACAGGGGGCAACTATGGCTACACCTTC. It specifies CASSPTGGNYGYTF.

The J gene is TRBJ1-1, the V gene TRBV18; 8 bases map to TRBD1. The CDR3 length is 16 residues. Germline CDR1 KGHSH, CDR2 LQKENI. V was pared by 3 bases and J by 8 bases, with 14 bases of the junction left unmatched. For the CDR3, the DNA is TGTGCCAGCTCACCGCAGCAGGGGGCAACTTCATCAGAAGCTTTCTTT. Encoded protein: CASSPQQGATSSEAFF.

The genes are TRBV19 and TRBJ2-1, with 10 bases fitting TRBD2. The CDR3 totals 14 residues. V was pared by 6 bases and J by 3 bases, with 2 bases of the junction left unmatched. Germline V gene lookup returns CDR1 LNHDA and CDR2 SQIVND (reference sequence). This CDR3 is CASRPSGSYNEQFF. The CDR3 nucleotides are TGTGCCAGTAGGCCTAGCGGGAGCTACAATGAGCAGTTCTTC.

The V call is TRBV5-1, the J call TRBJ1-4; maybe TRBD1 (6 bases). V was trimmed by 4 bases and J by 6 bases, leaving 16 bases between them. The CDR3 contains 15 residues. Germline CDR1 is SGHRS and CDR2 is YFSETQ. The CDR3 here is CASSATGRSDEKLFF. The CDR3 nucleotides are TGCGCCAGCAGCGCCACAGGGCGGAGTGATGAAAAACTGTTTTTT. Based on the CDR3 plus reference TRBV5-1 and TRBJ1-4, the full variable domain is KAGVTQTPRYLIKTRGQQVTLSCSPISGHRSVSWYQQTPGQGLQFLFEYFSETQRNKGNFPGRFSGRQFSNSRSEMNVSTLELGDSALYLCASSATGRSDEKLFFGSGTQLSVL.

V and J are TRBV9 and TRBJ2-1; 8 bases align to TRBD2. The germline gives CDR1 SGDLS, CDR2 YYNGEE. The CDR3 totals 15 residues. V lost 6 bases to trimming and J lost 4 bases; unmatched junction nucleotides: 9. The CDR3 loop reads CASTPLAGLYNEQFF. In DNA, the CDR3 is TGTGCCAGCACCCCGCTAGCGGGCCTATACAATGAGCAGTTCTTC. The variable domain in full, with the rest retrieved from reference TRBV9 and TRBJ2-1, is DSGVTQTPKHLITATGQRVTLRCSPRSGDLSVYWYQQSLDQGLQFLIQYYNGEERAKGNILERFSAQQFPDLHSELNLSSLELGDSALYFCASTPLAGLYNEQFFGPGTRLTVL.

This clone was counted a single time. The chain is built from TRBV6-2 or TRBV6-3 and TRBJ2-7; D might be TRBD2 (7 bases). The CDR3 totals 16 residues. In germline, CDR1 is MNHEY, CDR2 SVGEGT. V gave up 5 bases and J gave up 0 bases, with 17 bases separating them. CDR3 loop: CASSGSRRGASYEQYF. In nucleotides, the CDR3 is TGTGCCAGCAGTGGCAGCCGTCGGGGGGCCTCCTACGAGCAGTACTTC.

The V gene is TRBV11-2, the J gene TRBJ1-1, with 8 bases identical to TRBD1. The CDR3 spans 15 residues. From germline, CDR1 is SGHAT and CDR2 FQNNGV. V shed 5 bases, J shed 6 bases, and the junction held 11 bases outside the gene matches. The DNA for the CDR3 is TGTGCCAGCAGCCTCAGACAGGGGCAAATTTCTGAAGCTTTCTTT. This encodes CASSLRQGQISEAFF.

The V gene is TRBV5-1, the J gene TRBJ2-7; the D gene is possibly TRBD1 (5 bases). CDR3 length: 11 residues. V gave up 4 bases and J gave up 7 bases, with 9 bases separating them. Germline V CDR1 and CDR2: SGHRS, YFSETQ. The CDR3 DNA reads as TGCGCCAGCAGCCTGCGACAGGAGCAGTACTTC. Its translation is CASSLRQEQYF.

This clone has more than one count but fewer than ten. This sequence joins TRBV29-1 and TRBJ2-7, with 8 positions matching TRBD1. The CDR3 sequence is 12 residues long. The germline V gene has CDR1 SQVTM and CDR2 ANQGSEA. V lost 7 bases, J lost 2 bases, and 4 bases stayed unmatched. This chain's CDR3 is CSALTGAYEQYF. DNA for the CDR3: TGCAGCGCTTTGACAGGGGCCTACGAGCAGTACTTC.

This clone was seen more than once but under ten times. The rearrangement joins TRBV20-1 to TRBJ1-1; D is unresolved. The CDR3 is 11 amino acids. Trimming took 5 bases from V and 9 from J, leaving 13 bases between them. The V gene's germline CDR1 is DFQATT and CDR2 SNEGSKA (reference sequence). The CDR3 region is CSAPDREQAFF. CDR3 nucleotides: TGCAGTGCTCCCGACCGGGAACAAGCTTTCTTT.

The chain's CDR3 is CASSPGLAGLEFF. As DNA, the CDR3 is TGTGCCAGCAGCCCTGGACTAGCGGGACTGGAGTTCTTC. The chain employs TRBV5-4 and TRBJ2-1; 12 bases are a match to TRBD2. This CDR3 comprises 13 residues. Per the germline V gene, CDR1 is SGHNT and CDR2 is YYREEE (reference sequence). Trimming removed 4 bases from V and 14 bases from J; junction bases left unmatched: 7.

This CDR3 reads CASSAKTYVTETQYF. The CDR3 coding sequence is TGTGCCAGTAGTGCCAAGACTTACGTAACAGAGACCCAGTACTTC. V usage is TRBV19 and J usage is TRBJ2-5; D is undetermined. Trimming removed 5 bases at V and 4 bases at J, with 17 bases between. Germline V gene sequence: CDR1 LNHDA, CDR2 SQIVND (reference sequence). CDR3 length equals 15 residues.

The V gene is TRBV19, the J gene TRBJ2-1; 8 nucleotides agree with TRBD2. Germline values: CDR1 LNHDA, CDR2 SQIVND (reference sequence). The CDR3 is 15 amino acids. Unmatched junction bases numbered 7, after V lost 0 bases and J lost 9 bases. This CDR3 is CASSIDGRGASEQFF. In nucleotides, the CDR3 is TGTGCCAGTAGTATAGATGGGCGGGGGGCATCTGAGCAGTTCTTC.

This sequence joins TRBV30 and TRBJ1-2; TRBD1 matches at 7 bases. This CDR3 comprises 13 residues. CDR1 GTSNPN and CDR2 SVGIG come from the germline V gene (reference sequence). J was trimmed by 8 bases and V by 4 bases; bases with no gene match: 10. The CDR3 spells CAWTLTGTGGYTF. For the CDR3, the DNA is TGTGCCTGGACCTTGACAGGGACGGGAGGCTACACCTTC.

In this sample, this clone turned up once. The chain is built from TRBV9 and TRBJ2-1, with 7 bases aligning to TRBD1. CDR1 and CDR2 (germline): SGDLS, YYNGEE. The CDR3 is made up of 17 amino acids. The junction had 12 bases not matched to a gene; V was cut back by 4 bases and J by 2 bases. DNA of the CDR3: TGTGCCAGCAGCCTCTCCGGGACAGTCGATGCCTACAATGAGCAGTTCTTC. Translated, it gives CASSLSGTVDAYNEQFF.

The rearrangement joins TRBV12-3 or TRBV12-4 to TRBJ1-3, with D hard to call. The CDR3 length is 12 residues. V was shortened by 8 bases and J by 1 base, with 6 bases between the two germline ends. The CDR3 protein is CASGVSGNTIYF. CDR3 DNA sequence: TGTGCCAGCGGAGTTTCTGGAAACACCATATATTTT.

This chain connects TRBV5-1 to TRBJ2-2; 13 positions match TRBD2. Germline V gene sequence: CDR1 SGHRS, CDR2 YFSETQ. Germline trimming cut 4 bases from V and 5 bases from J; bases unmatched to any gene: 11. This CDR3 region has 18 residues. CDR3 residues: CASSGTGLAGAGTGELFF. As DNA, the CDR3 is TGCGCCAGCAGCGGAACCGGACTAGCGGGAGCGGGGACCGGGGAGCTGTTTTTT.